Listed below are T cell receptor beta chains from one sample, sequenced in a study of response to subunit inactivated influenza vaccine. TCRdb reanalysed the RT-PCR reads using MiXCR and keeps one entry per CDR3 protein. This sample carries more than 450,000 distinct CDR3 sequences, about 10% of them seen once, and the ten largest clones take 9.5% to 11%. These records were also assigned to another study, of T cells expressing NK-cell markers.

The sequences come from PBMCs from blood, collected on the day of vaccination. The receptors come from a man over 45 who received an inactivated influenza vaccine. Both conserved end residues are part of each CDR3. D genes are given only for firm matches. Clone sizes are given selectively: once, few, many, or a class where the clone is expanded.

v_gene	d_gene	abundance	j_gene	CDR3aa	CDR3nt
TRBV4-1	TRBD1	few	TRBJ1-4	CASSPSGTGTEKLFF	TGCGCCAGCAGCCCTTCCGGGACAGGGACTGAAAAACTGTTTTTT
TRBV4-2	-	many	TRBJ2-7	CASSQDFDGPPRRRYF	TGTGCCAGCAGCCAAGATTTTGATGGACCTCCACGAAGAAGGTACTTC
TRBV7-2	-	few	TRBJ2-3	CASSLGHQRSDTQYF	TGTGCCAGCAGCTTAGGACACCAGCGATCAGATACGCAGTATTTT
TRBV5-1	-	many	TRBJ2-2	CASSPDNPNTGELFF	TGCGCCAGCAGTCCGGACAACCCGAACACCGGGGAGCTGTTTTTT
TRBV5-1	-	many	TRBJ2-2	CASSLAGPGGELFF	TGCGCCAGCAGCTTGGCCGGGCCCGGCGGGGAGCTGTTTTTT
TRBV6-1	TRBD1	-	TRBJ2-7	CASSENRDSRQYF	TGTGCCAGCAGTGAGAACCGGGACAGTCGGCAGTACTTC
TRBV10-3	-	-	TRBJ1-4	CAISERHFEKLFF	TGTGCCATCAGTGAGCGGCACTTTGAAAAACTGTTTTTT
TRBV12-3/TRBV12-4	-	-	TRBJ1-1	CASSPRVPETEAFF	TGTGCCAGCAGTCCCAGGGTTCCCGAAACCGAAGCTTTCTTT
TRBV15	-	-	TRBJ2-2	CATSASTFGELFF	TGTGCCACCAGCGCCTCGACCTTCGGGGAGCTGTTTTTT
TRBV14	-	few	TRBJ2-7	CASSQRGAIGQRLSYEQYF	TGTGCCAGCAGCCAAAGGGGGGCTATAGGACAGCGCCTCTCCTACGAGCAGTACTTC
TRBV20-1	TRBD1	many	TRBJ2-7	CSACGQGANEQYF	TGCAGTGCTTGCGGACAGGGGGCAAACGAGCAGTACTTC
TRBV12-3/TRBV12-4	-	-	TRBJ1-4	CASSLLETNEKLFF	TGTGCCAGCAGTTTATTAGAAACTAATGAAAAACTGTTTTTT
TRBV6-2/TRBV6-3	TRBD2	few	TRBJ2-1	CASSYRAGLAVTPNYNEQFF	TGTGCCAGCAGTTACCGGGCGGGACTAGCGGTTACCCCGAATTACAATGAGCAGTTCTTC
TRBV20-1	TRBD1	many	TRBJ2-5	CSARLHTGQGQETQYF	TGCAGTGCTAGACTACACACGGGACAGGGCCAAGAGACCCAGTACTTC